The T cell receptor (beta chain) under discussion was sequenced for a study of blood T cell repertoires in COVID-19. Study at large: The United States, Italy and Spain were the sources of the acute and convalescent COVID-19 samples. In each case, the material was cDNA or gDNA derived from T cells, B-cell-depleted T cells, or PBMCs.

The germline gives CDR1 LNHDA, CDR2 SQIVND (reference sequence). This CDR3 has 12 amino acids. Profiling relied on immunoSEQ multiplex PCR, and the TCRdb table lists in-frame clones only, not all of them. The sample has over 300,000 clones, about 89% seen once. The sequence was collected from a man aged 35-49 years with acute or convalescent COVID-19. The rearrangement joins TRBV19 to TRBJ1-4; 7 nucleotides line up with TRBD1. The specimen sequenced was peripheral blood. The DNA of the CDR3 is TGTGGGTCAGGGGGTGGAGGTGAAAAACTGTTTTTT. It is translated as CGSGGGGEKLFF.